This is a list of T cell receptor beta chains from one sample in a study of regulatory and conventional T cells in RAG deficiency. Method: immunoSEQ multiplex PCR; TCRdb's copy keeps in-frame clones and lacks some. The table has 13,000 or so clones, 85% to 95% seen once. The same sample was also used in a study of regulatory T cells.

The sample taken for sequencing was CD4+ effector T cells sorted from blood. All receptors come from a human donor in good health. Each CDR3 is given with its conserved first and last residue. A D gene is named only where the DNA matches it firmly. Not every row has a clone size; where given, it reads once, few, many or a size class.

>TRBV11-2|TRBJ2-7|.|.
CASSLGQTYEQYF
TGTGCCAGCAGCTTAGGACAGACCTACGAGCAGTACTTC
>TRBV5-1|TRBJ2-5|.|.
CASSLVGRGGREETQYF
TGCGCCAGCAGCTTGGTGGGCAGAGGAGGACGGGAAGAGACCCAGTACTTC
>TRBV30|TRBJ2-7|TRBD2|.
CAWRPWTSSYEQYF
TGTGCCTGGAGGCCGTGGACTAGCAGTTACGAGCAGTACTTC
>TRBV23-1|TRBJ2-7|.|few
CASSRELSYEQYF
TGCGCCAGCAGTCGAGAGCTTTCCTACGAGCAGTACTTC
>TRBV27|TRBJ2-1|.|.
CASSFQGGYNEQFF
TGTGCCAGCAGTTTCCAGGGGGGGTACAATGAGCAGTTCTTC
>TRBV11-2|TRBJ2-1|TRBD1|.
CASRNRDRGYNEQFF
TGTGCCAGCCGAAATAGGGACAGGGGGTACAATGAGCAGTTCTTC
>TRBV19|TRBJ1-2|.|.
CASTRGGAGGNGYTF
TGTGCCAGTACTCGTGGAGGTGCAGGAGGTAATGGCTACACCTTC
>TRBV5-1|TRBJ1-1|.|.
CASSLDRMNTEAFF
TGCGCCAGCAGCTTGGATCGGATGAACACTGAAGCTTTCTTT
>TRBV6-5|TRBJ2-7|TRBD1|.
CASSYFGQGYEQYF
TGTGCCAGCAGTTACTTCGGACAGGGCTACGAGCAGTACTTC
>TRBV29-1|TRBJ2-7|.|.
CSVALPSLSSSYEQYF
TGCAGCGTTGCCCTACCCTCGCTATCTTCTTCATACGAGCAGTACTTC
>TRBV9|TRBJ1-1|.|.
CASSEQQNTEAFF
TGTGCCAGCAGCGAACAACAGAACACTGAAGCTTTCTTT
>TRBV25-1|TRBJ2-1|TRBD2|.
CASNLVAGTHNEQFF
TGTGCCAGCAATCTTGTAGCGGGGACCCACAATGAGCAGTTCTTC
>TRBV30|TRBJ2-5|.|.
CAWGIQETQYF
TGTGCCTGGGGCATCCAAGAGACCCAGTACTTC
>TRBV5-6|TRBJ1-1|.|.
CASSLYRPNTEAFF
TGTGCCAGCAGCTTGTACAGGCCGAACACTGAAGCTTTCTTT
>TRBV5-4|TRBJ1-2|.|.
CASSLEGAPSGGYTF
TGTGCCAGCAGCTTGGAAGGTGCACCGTCGGGTGGCTACACCTTC
>TRBV7-9|TRBJ1-1|TRBD1|.
CASSPQGQGNTEAFF
TGTGCCAGCAGCCCCCAGGGACAGGGGAACACTGAAGCTTTCTTT
>TRBV27|TRBJ1-5|.|few
CASSLVGLHRIGQPQHF
TGTGCCAGCAGTTTAGTGGGACTTCACCGGATCGGGCAGCCCCAGCATTTT
>TRBV29-1|TRBJ2-7|TRBD2|.
CSVALGSGIPYEQYF
TGCAGCGTTGCGCTGGGTAGCGGGATACCCTACGAGCAGTACTTC
>TRBV11-1|TRBJ1-2|.|.
CASSLKANYGYTF
TGTGCCAGCAGCTTAAAAGCTAACTATGGCTACACCTTC
>TRBV9|TRBJ1-1|.|.
CASSVLERNTEAFF
TGTGCCAGCAGCGTACTCGAGAGGAACACTGAAGCTTTCTTT
>TRBV7-4|TRBJ2-4|.|.
CASTPGEGQEGNIQYF
TGTGCCAGCACGCCCGGGGAAGGACAGGAGGGGAACATTCAGTACTTC
>TRBV7-8|TRBJ1-2|TRBD1|.
CASSLVGQNYGYTF
TGTGCCAGCAGCTTAGTGGGACAGAATTATGGCTACACCTTC
>TRBV30|TRBJ2-2|.|.
CAWRRPGVGTGELFF
TGTGCCTGGAGACGGCCCGGGGTAGGCACCGGGGAGCTGTTTTTT
>TRBV6-1|TRBJ1-6|.|.
CASSENSGRSPLHF
TGTGCCAGCAGTGAAAACTCGGGGCGATCACCCCTCCACTTT
>TRBV5-6|TRBJ1-2|.|.
CASSSPRENFDYGYTF
TGTGCCAGCAGCTCCCCACGGGAGAACTTCGACTATGGCTACACCTTC
>TRBV6-1|TRBJ1-2|.|.
CASSAGVVYGYTF
TGTGCCAGCAGTGCCGGGGTGGTCTATGGCTACACCTTC
>TRBV5-1|TRBJ2-3|TRBD1|once
CASTTGGSTDTQYF
TGCGCCAGCACGACAGGGGGTAGCACAGATACGCAGTATTTT
>TRBV30|TRBJ1-4|.|.
CAWSVRVGEKLFF
TGTGCCTGGAGTGTACGGGTGGGGGAAAAACTGTTTTTT
>TRBV7-9|TRBJ2-1|.|.
CASSYARAGAYNEQFF
TGTGCCAGCAGCTACGCCCGGGCAGGTGCCTACAATGAGCAGTTCTTC
>TRBV18|TRBJ1-1|.|.
CASSPPLVPAGTEAFF
TGTGCCAGCTCACCCCCGCTGGTCCCCGCGGGCACTGAAGCTTTCTTT
>TRBV18|TRBJ2-7|TRBD1|few
CASSDGTGGQYF
TGTGCCAGCTCCGACGGGACAGGGGGCCAGTACTTC
>TRBV27|TRBJ1-3|.|.
CASSLRAVLPLSSGNTIYF
TGTGCCAGCAGTTTACGGGCAGTTTTACCCTTGAGCTCTGGAAACACCATATATTTT
>TRBV7-2|TRBJ2-2|.|.
CASSLPTEHPGELFF
TGTGCCAGCAGCTTGCCAACTGAGCATCCCGGGGAGCTGTTTTTT
>TRBV7-6|TRBJ2-2|TRBD1|once
CASSRKLQGATGELFF
TGTGCCAGCAGCCGCAAATTGCAGGGGGCTACCGGGGAGCTGTTTTTT
>TRBV15|TRBJ1-5|.|.
CATSRDRHQPQHF
TGTGCCACCAGCAGAGACAGGCATCAGCCCCAGCATTTT
>TRBV7-6|TRBJ2-2|.|once
CASSSGQSGLADLTGELFF
TGTGCCAGCAGCTCGGGACAGAGTGGTCTAGCGGACCTCACCGGGGAGCTGTTTTTT
>TRBV5-4|TRBJ1-1|.|once
CASSSRTGMNTEAFF
TGTGCCAGCAGCAGCCGGACTGGAATGAACACTGAAGCTTTCTTT
>TRBV6-1|TRBJ1-1|.|.
CASKPGQRMNTEAFF
TGTGCCAGCAAGCCCGGACAGAGAATGAACACTGAAGCTTTCTTT
>TRBV2|TRBJ1-2|.|.
CASSVGQGFGYTF
TGTGCCAGCAGTGTCGGCCAGGGATTTGGCTACACCTTC
>TRBV27|TRBJ1-2|.|.
CASSLGSTNYGYTF
TGTGCCAGCAGTCTAGGATCAACGAACTATGGCTACACCTTC
>TRBV12-5|TRBJ1-6|.|once
CASGLVEVGRSVGSPLHF
TGTGCTAGTGGTTTGGTAGAGGTGGGCAGATCCGTAGGTTCACCCCTCCACTTT
>TRBV5-4|TRBJ2-1|.|.
CASSFHSNEQFF
TGTGCCAGCAGCTTCCACAGCAATGAGCAGTTCTTC
>TRBV5-1|TRBJ2-5|.|.
CASSLALSRLVAETQYF
TGCGCCAGCAGCTTGGCCCTTAGTCGACTAGTAGCAGAGACCCAGTACTTC
>TRBV5-1|TRBJ1-1|.|.
CASTGEGTEAFF
TGCGCCAGCACAGGGGAGGGCACTGAAGCTTTCTTT
>TRBV5-6|TRBJ2-5|TRBD2|.
CASGRLAGGYRETQYF
TGTGCCAGCGGCCGACTAGCGGGAGGTTATCGAGAGACCCAGTACTTC
>TRBV6-5|TRBJ2-7|TRBD2|.
CASSSGGREQYF
TGTGCCAGCAGCTCGGGAGGGCGGGAGCAGTACTTC
>TRBV9|TRBJ1-2|TRBD1|.
CANPGQGNYGYTF
TGTGCCAACCCGGGACAGGGTAACTATGGCTACACCTTC
>TRBV7-3|TRBJ1-2|.|.
CASSPQGQQGHGYTF
TGTGCCAGCAGCCCCCAGGGCCAACAGGGTCATGGCTACACCTTC
>TRBV5-1|TRBJ2-7|.|.
CASSLSPLDESYEQYF
TGCGCCAGCAGCTTGTCGCCACTAGACGAATCCTACGAGCAGTACTTC
>TRBV7-2|TRBJ2-7|.|.
CASSLRDYEQYF
TGTGCCAGCAGCTTAAGAGATTACGAGCAGTACTTC
>TRBV18|TRBJ2-7|TRBD2|.
CASSPGTSGGYEQYF
TGTGCCAGCTCACCAGGGACTAGCGGGGGCTACGAGCAGTACTTC
>TRBV5-1|TRBJ1-6|.|few
CASSPGLENSPLHF
TGCGCCAGCAGCCCGGGACTGGAGAATTCACCCCTCCACTTT